This section outlines one T cell receptor (beta chain) sequence together with its context. Its antigen remains unidentified. The data are from a study of post-analysis software for immune sequencing data. Whole-study findings and limits: A handful of TRBV segments occurring more often in patients than controls included TRBV5-6, TRBV5-1 and TRBV20-1. When the samples were clustered directly with F measure, those that had been prepared in the same batch showed strong co-clustering.

The CDR3 is 17 amino acids. In germline, CDR1 is LGHDT, CDR2 YNNKEL (reference sequence). Trimming removed 0 bases from V and 2 bases from J, with 16 bases in between. TCR beta cDNA libraries had unique molecular identifiers. Starting from around 1 to 10 million T cells, the study yielded 460,000 or so cDNA molecules. TCRdb passed the PCR reads through MiXCR, listing each CDR3 protein once. This sample has 700,000 to 900,000 distinct CDR3 sequences; roughly 50% occur once, and the top ten carry just under 5%. The chain carries TRBV3-1 and TRBJ1-2; D remains ambiguous. Sequenced sample: blood. The clonotype comes from a girl aged 5-17 years with multiple sclerosis. The CDR3 DNA follows: TGTGCCAGCAGCCAAGAGTGGACGGATACCCCAAACTATGGCTACACCTTC. Translated, it gives CASSQEWTDTPNYGYTF.